The rows below give T cell receptor beta chains drawn from one sample of a study of neurological immune-mediated disorders. MiXCR was run by TCRdb on the 5' RACE reads, yielding one entry per CDR3 protein. The sample carries 93,000 or so distinct CDR3 sequences, 10% to 13% recorded once. Material: PBMCs. All receptors derive from a female donor with HTLV-1-associated myelopathy (HAM/TSP). The CDR3 runs from the conserved cysteine through the conserved F or W. The order of the fields is clone size, D gene, J gene, V gene, CDR3 DNA, CDR3 protein. A D gene is named only where the DNA matches it firmly. Size is stated for part of the rows, as once, few or many counts, or as a class when the clone is expanded.

>many|TRBD1|TRBJ1-5|TRBV5-1
TGCGCCAGCAGCTACGGGACAGGACCCAATCAGCCCCAGCATTTT
CASSYGTGPNQPQHF
>many|.|TRBJ2-5|TRBV20-1
TGCAGTGCTCACGGGGTTCAAGAGACCCAGTACTTC
CSAHGVQETQYF
>.|.|TRBJ1-1|TRBV14
TGTGCCAGCAGCCAAGAAGGGGCTGAAGCTTTCTTT
CASSQEGAEAFF
>many|.|TRBJ2-4|TRBV2
TGTGCCAGCAGTGAAGGCGCGCCTGGGTACATTCAGTACTTC
CASSEGAPGYIQYF
>many|TRBD1|TRBJ2-2|TRBV7-8
TGTGCCAGCAGCAGAGAAGGACAGGGAACAATCGGGGAGCTGTTTTTT
CASSREGQGTIGELFF
>many|.|TRBJ2-2|TRBV4-1
TGCGCCAGCAGCTCCCTGACCGGGGAGCTGTTTTTT
CASSSLTGELFF
>many|.|TRBJ1-5|TRBV12-3/TRBV12-4
TGTGCCAGCAGGCCCGGGACACAGAGCCATAGCAATCAGCCCCAGCATTTT
CASRPGTQSHSNQPQHF
>many|.|TRBJ2-3|TRBV5-1
TGCGCCAGCAAATTAAGACTTAACACAGATACGCAGTATTTT
CASKLRLNTDTQYF
>.|TRBD1|TRBJ1-2|TRBV6-5
TGTGCCAGCAGTTACTCTGGGACAGAGTCTAACTATGGCTACACCTTC
CASSYSGTESNYGYTF
>many|.|TRBJ2-5|TRBV4-1
TGCGCCAGCAGCCAAGTGATCGCTAGCGAGGGGACCCAGTACTTC
CASSQVIASEGTQYF
>many|.|TRBJ1-5|TRBV6-5
TGTGCCAGCAGTTACTCAGGGGACATCTATCAGCCCCAGCATTTT
CASSYSGDIYQPQHF
>many|TRBD1|TRBJ2-5|TRBV6-1
TGTGCCAGCAAATTACCTAGGACAGGGGGCTACGAGACCCAGTACTTC
CASKLPRTGGYETQYF
>many|TRBD2|TRBJ2-5|TRBV14
TGTGCCAGCAGCCCTCGACTAGCGCTAGGGGAGACCCAGTACTTC
CASSPRLALGETQYF
>many|TRBD1|TRBJ1-2|TRBV6-6
TGTGCCAGCAGTTACGGACAGGCTGGCTACACCTTC
CASSYGQAGYTF
>many|.|TRBJ2-6|TRBV4-1
TGCGCCAGCAGCTACTCGGGATCTTGGAAAGGGACTGGGGCCAACGTCCTGACTTTC
CASSYSGSWKGTGANVLTF
>many|.|TRBJ1-5|TRBV5-1
TGCGCCAGCAGCTTGGAGCCAGGAGCGGGTCAGCCCCAGCATTTT
CASSLEPGAGQPQHF
>.|.|TRBJ2-5|TRBV20-1
TGCAGTGCTGGACTAGACAGGGAGACCCAGTACTTC
CSAGLDRETQYF
>.|.|TRBJ2-7|TRBV6-5
TGTGCCAGCTGCTTAGGCTCAGTATGGACGCAGTACTTC
CASCLGSVWTQYF
>many|.|TRBJ1-1|TRBV20-1
TGCAGTGCAACACCCGGGACCGAAGCTTTCTTT
CSATPGTEAFF
>many|TRBD1|TRBJ2-5|TRBV9
TGTGCCAGCAGCGTAGATCTTGAGACAGGGAAGACCCAGTACTTC
CASSVDLETGKTQYF
>many|.|TRBJ2-7|TRBV21-1
TGTGCCAGCAGCAAAACCAAACCGGGACATTCCTACGAGCAGTACTTC
CASSKTKPGHSYEQYF
>many|TRBD2|TRBJ2-1|TRBV5-1
TGCGCCAGCAGCTACACTAGCGGGGGGGGGAATGAGCAGTTCTTC
CASSYTSGGGNEQFF
>many|.|TRBJ1-1|TRBV5-1
TGCGCCAGCAGACGGGGTGTCCAGGACACTGAAGCTTTCTTT
CASRRGVQDTEAFF
>many|TRBD1|TRBJ1-3|TRBV7-9
TGTGCCAGCAGCTCCCCAACAGGGGGCCGTGGAAACACCATATATTTT
CASSSPTGGRGNTIYF
>many|.|TRBJ2-7|TRBV2
TGTGCCAGCACACGGTTAACCTACGAGCAGTACTTC
CASTRLTYEQYF
>many|.|TRBJ2-3|TRBV3-1
TGTGCCAGCAGCCAACGTTACGAGGCATCGGGGGCAGATACGCAGTATTTT
CASSQRYEASGADTQYF
>many|TRBD1|TRBJ2-1|TRBV5-1
TGCGCCAGCAGACCAGACCGCTACCTCCGGGACAGAGCCCACAATGAGCAGTTCTTC
CASRPDRYLRDRAHNEQFF
>.|TRBD1|TRBJ1-2|TRBV2
TGTGCCAGCAGTGAACAGGGGGCAGCGGGTGGCTACACCTTC
CASSEQGAAGGYTF
>once|.|TRBJ2-7|TRBV5-1
TGCGCCAGCAGCTTACTGGGGGCTCACACATACGAGCAGTACTTC
CASSLLGAHTYEQYF
>many|.|TRBJ2-7|TRBV28
TGTGCCAGCACCGGGACGCCGTCCTACGAGCAGTACTTC
CASTGTPSYEQYF
>many|.|TRBJ1-5|TRBV5-1
TGCGCCAGCAGCTTGGGGCAGTCGGGGAATCAGCCCCAGCATTTT
CASSLGQSGNQPQHF
>many|TRBD2|TRBJ2-3|TRBV5-1
TGCGCCAGCAGCTCTAACCGGGGGGGAACAGATACGCAGTATTTT
CASSSNRGGTDTQYF
>many|.|TRBJ1-1|TRBV5-1
TGCGCCAGCAGCTTGTTGGGGGGAACTGAAGCTTTCTTT
CASSLLGGTEAFF